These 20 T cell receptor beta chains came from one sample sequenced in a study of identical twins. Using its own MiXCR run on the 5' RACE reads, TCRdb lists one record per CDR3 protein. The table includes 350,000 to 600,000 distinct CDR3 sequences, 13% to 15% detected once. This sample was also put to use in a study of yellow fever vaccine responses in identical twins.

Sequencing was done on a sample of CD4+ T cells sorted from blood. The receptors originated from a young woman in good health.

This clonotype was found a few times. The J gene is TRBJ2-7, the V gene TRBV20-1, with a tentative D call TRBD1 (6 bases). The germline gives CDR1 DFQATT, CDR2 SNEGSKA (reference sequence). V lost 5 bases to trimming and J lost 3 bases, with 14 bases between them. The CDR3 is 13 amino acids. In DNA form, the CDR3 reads TGCAGTGCTGTCTCGGACAGCTTCTACGAGCAGTACTTC. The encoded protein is CSAVSDSFYEQYF.

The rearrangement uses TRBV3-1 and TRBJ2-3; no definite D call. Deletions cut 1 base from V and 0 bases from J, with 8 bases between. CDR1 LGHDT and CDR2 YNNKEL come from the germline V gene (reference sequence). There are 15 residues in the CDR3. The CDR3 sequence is CASSQASKSTDTQYF. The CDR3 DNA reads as TGTGCCAGCAGCCAAGCCTCGAAGAGCACAGATACGCAGTATTTT.

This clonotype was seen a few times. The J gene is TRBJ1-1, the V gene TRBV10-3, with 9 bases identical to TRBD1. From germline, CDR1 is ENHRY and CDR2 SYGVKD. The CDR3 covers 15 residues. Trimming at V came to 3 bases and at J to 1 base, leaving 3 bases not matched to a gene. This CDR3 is CAISEPTGGNTEAFF. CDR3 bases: TGTGCCATCAGTGAACCGACAGGGGGGAACACTGAAGCTTTCTTT.

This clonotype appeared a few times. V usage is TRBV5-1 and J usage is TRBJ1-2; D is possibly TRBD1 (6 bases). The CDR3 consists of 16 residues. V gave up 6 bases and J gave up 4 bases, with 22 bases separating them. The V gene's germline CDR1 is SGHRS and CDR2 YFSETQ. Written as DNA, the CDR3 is TGCGCCAGCATCTTTCGACAGGAAAGTAGGGTCTATGGCTACACCTTC. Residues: CASIFRQESRVYGYTF.

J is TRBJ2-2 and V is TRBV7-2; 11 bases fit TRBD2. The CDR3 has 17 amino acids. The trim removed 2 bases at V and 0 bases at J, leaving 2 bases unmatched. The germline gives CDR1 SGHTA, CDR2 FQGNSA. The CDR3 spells CASSLKTSGANTGELFF. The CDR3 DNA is TGTGCCAGCAGCTTAAAGACTAGCGGGGCGAACACCGGGGAGCTGTTTTTT.

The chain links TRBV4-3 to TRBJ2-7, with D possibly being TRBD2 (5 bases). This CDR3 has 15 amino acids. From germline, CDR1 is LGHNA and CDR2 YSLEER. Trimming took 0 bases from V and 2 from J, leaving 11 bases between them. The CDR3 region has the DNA TGCGCCAGCAGCCAAGATATCGGGAATGCCTACGAGCAGTACTTC. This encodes CASSQDIGNAYEQYF.

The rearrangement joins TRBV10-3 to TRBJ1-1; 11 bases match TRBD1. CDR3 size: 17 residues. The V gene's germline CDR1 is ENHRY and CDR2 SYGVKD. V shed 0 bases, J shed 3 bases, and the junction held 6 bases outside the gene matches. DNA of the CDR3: TGTGCCATCAGTGAGTCAATGAGGGACAGGGGGGACACTGAAGCTTTCTTT. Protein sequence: CAISESMRDRGDTEAFF.

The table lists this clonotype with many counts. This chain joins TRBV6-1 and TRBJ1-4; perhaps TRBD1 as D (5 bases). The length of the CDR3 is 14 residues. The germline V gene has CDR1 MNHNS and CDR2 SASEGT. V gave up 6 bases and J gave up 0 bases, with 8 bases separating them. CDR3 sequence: CASRMTATNEKLFF. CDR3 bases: TGTGCCAGCAGGATGACAGCAACTAATGAAAAACTGTTTTTT.

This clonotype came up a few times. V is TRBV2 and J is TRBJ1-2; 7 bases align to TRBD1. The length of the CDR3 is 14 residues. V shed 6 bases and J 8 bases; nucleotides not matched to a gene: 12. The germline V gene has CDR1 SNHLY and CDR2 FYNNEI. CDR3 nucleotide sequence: TGTGCCAGCAGCCGATGGACAGGCCGGAGGGGCTACACCTTC. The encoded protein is CASSRWTGRRGYTF.

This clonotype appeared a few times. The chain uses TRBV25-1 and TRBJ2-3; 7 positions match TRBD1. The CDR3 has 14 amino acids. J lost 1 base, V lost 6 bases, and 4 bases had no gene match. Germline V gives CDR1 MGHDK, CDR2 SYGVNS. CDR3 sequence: CASRTGSGTDTQYF. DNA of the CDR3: TGTGCCAGCAGGACAGGGTCAGGCACAGATACGCAGTATTTT.

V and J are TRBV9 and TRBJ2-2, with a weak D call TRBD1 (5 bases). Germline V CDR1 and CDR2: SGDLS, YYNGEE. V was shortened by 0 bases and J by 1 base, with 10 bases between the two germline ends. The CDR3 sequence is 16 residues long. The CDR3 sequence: CASSVEAGMNTGELFF. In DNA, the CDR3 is TGTGCCAGCAGCGTAGAGGCAGGGATGAACACCGGGGAGCTGTTTTTT.

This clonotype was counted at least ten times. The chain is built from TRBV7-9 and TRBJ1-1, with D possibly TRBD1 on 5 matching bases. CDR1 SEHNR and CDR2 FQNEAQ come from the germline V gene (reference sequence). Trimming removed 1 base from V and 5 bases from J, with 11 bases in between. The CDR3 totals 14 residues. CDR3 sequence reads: CASSLGGRGTEAFF. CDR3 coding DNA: TGTGCCAGCAGCTTAGGTGGTAGGGGAACTGAAGCTTTCTTT. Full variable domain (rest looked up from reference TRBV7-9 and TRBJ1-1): DTGVSQNPRHKITKRGQNVTFRCDPISEHNRLYWYRQTLGQGPEFLTYFQNEAQLEKSRLLSDRFSAERPKGSFSTLEIQRTEQGDSAMYLCASSLGGRGTEAFFGQGTRLTVV.

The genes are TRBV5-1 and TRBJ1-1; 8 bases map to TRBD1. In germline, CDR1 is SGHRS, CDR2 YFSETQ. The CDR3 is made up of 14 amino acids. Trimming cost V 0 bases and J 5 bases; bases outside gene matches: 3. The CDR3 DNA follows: TGCGCCAGCAGCTTGGGACAGGGGTGGACTGAAGCTTTCTTT. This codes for CASSLGQGWTEAFF.

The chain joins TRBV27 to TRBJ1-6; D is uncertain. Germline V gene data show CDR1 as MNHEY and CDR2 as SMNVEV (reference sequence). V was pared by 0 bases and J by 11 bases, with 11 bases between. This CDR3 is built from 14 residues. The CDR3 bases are TGTGCCAGCAGTTTATCCGGGTTTAGGACACCCCTCCACTTT. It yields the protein CASSLSGFRTPLHF.

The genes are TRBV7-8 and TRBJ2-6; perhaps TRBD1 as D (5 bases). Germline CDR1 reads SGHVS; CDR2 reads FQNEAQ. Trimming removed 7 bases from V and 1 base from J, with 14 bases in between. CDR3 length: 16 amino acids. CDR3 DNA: TGTGCCAGCACCAAGGGGATAATTTCTGGGGCCAACGTCCTGACTTTC. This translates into CASTKGIISGANVLTF.

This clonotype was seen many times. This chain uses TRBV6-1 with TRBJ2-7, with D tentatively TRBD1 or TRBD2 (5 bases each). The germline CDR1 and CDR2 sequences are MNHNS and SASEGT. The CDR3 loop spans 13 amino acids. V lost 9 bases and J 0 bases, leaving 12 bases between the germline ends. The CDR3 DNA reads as TGTGCCAGTTCCGGGGCCCGCTCCTACGAGCAGTACTTC. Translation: CASSGARSYEQYF.

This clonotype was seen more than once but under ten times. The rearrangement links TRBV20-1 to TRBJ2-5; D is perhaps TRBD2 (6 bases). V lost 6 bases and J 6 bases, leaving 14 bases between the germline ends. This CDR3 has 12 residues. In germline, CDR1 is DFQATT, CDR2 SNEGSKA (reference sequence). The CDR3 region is CSAQTSEKTQYF. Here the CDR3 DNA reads TGCAGTGCGCAGACTAGTGAAAAGACCCAGTACTTC.

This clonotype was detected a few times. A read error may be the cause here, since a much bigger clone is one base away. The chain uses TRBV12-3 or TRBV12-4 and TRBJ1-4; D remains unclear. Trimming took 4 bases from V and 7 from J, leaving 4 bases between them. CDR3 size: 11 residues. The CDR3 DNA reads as TGTGCCAGCAGTTGGGGTGAAAAACTGTTTTTT. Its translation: CASSWGEKLFF.

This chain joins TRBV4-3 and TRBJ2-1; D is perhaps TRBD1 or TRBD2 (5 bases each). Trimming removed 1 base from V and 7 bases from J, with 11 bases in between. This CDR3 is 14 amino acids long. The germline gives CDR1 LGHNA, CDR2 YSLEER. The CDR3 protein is CASSQVGTINEQFF. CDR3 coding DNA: TGCGCCAGCAGCCAAGTTGGGACGATAAATGAGCAGTTCTTC.

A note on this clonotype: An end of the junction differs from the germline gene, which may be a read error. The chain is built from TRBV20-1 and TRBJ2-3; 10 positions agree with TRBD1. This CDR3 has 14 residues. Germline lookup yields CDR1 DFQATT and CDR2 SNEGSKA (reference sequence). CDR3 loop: CRARWTGGRYTQYF. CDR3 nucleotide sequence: TGCAGAGCTAGGTGGACAGGGGGTCGATATACGCAGTATTTT.